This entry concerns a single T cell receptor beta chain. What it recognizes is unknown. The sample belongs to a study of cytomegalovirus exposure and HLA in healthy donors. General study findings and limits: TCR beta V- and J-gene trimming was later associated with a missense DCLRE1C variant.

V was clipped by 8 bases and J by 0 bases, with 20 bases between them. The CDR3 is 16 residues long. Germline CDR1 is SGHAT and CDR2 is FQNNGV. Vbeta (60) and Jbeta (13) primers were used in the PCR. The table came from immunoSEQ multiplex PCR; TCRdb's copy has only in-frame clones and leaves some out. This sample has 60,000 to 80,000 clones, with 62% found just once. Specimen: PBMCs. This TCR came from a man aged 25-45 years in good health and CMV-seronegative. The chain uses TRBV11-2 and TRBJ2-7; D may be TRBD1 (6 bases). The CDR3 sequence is CASGRRGGDRSYEQYF. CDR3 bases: TGTGCCAGCGGGCGGCGAGGGGGAGATCGCTCCTACGAGCAGTACTTC.